These 9 T cell receptor beta chains were sequenced from one sample in a study of T cell clones after liver transplantation. Repertoires were generated with immunoSEQ multiplex PCR, while TCRdb's copy carries only in-frame clones and drops some. Found here are some 70,000 clones, 90% of them singletons; the top ten hold roughly 2.5%. The specimen comprised CD4+ T cells from blood, sampled before liver transplant. The receptors stem from a human donor who received a liver transplant.

The V gene is TRBV11-3, the J gene TRBJ2-3; 7 nucleotides line up with TRBD2. The CDR3 extends over 15 amino acids. Germline trimming cut 6 bases from V and 1 base from J; bases unmatched to any gene: 7. The V gene's germline CDR1 is SGHNT and CDR2 YENEEA. The CDR3 is CASSLLARGTDTQYF. The CDR3 bases are TGTGCCAGCAGTTTACTAGCGCGAGGCACAGATACGCAGTATTTT. The complete variable domain, with remaining parts taken from reference TRBV11-3 and TRBJ2-3, reads EAGVVQSPRYKIIEKKQPVAFWCNPISGHNTLYWYLQNLGQGPELLIRYENEEAVDDSQLPKDRFSAERLKGVDSTLKIQPAELGDSAVYLCASSLLARGTDTQYFGPGTRLTVL.

About this clone: Other nucleotide sequences from this sample produce the same CDR3. The rearrangement uses TRBV15 and TRBJ2-3, with 11 bases that match TRBD2. This CDR3 has 16 residues. From germline, CDR1 is LNHNV and CDR2 YYDKDF (reference sequence). V was clipped by 3 bases and J by 0 bases; unmatched bases: 2. This CDR3 reads CATSRGTSGSTDTQYF. The CDR3 nucleotides are TGTGCCACCAGCAGGGGGACTAGCGGTAGCACAGATACGCAGTATTTT.

The rearrangement links TRBV18 to TRBJ1-4, with D possibly matching TRBD1 (6 bases). Germline assignment: CDR1 KGHSH and CDR2 LQKENI. The germline V and J ends were trimmed by 6 bases and 2 bases, with 16 bases remaining between them. This CDR3 is built from 16 residues. The CDR3 reads CASSQLQGATNEKLFF. CDR3 nucleotide sequence: TGTGCCAGCTCGCAGCTACAGGGAGCTACTAATGAAAAACTGTTTTTT.

The chain combines TRBV30 with TRBJ1-4, with TRBD1 matching 11 bases. Germline CDR1 GTSNPN, CDR2 SVGIG (reference sequence). J gave up 7 bases and V 0 bases, and 7 bases lay outside the gene matches. This CDR3 is 16 amino acids long. The CDR3 region has the DNA TGTGCCTGGAGTGTTGGACAGGGGGCTAAAGGTGAAAAACTGTTTTTT. Amino acid sequence: CAWSVGQGAKGEKLFF.

The rearrangement links TRBV11-3 to TRBJ1-2; D not certain. The CDR3 totals 15 residues. The germline V gene encodes CDR1 SGHNT and CDR2 YENEEA. Trimming cost V 0 bases and J 4 bases, with 12 bases left between them. The CDR3 loop is CASSLDPGGRYGYTF. CDR3 sequence (DNA): TGTGCCAGCAGCTTAGACCCCGGCGGACGCTATGGCTACACCTTC.

The rearrangement joins TRBV28 to TRBJ2-7, with TRBD1 matching over 8 bases. Germline V CDR1 and CDR2: MDHEN, SYDVKM. J gave up 2 bases and V 7 bases, and 7 bases lay outside the gene matches. There are 14 residues in the CDR3. CDR3 DNA sequence: TGTGCCAGCAAAGCGACAGGGGTCACCTACGAGCAGTACTTC. Protein product: CASKATGVTYEQYF.

This clone was detected only a few times. The chain combines TRBV14 with TRBJ1-1; no clear D gene. Germline loops: CDR1 SGHDN, CDR2 FVKESK. This CDR3 is built from 14 residues. V shed 4 bases and J shed 2 bases, with 11 bases lying between them. CDR3 in DNA: TGTGCCAGCAGCCCCGAAACCCCAAACACTGAAGCTTTCTTT. Amino acid sequence: CASSPETPNTEAFF.

The rearrangement uses TRBV21-1 and TRBJ2-1; the tabulated D call, TRBD1, remains unverified against the DNA. TRBV21-1 has pseudogene status. The CDR3 loop spans 16 amino acids. The DNA of the CDR3 is TGTGCCAGCAGCAAAGGAAAGGGGGTCACCTACAATGAGCAGTTCTTC. The encoded protein is CASSKGKGVTYNEQFF.

This clone was counted a single time. The rearrangement uses TRBV6-5 and TRBJ2-5, with no clear D. V was shortened by 6 bases and J by 5 bases, with 10 bases between the two germline ends. CDR3 length equals 12 residues. The germline V gene has CDR1 MNHEY and CDR2 SVGAGI. This CDR3 reads CASRALGETQYF. In DNA, the CDR3 is TGTGCCAGCAGGGCCTTGGGGGAGACCCAGTACTTC.